A selection of T cell receptor beta chains follows, all from one sample in a study of tumor and adjacent non-tumor tissue in lung cancer. TCRdb independently ran MiXCR on the multiplex PCR reads; one entry per CDR3 protein. The table lists fewer than 85,000 distinct CDR3 sequences, 55% to 85% of them singletons, with 28% in the top ten. Sequenced sample: lung tumor tissue. These receptors were taken from a man aged 55-75 years with non-small cell lung cancer. The CDR3 runs from the conserved cysteine through the conserved F or W. A D gene is named only where the DNA matches it firmly.

>TRBJ2-2|TRBV18|NA
CASSGTSKTGELFF
>TRBJ2-7|TRBV6-5|NA
CASSRSDIPYEQYF
>TRBJ2-5|TRBV6-6|TRBD1
CISSWAGQGDETQYF
>TRBJ1-2|TRBV6-5|NA
CASNYSSGTVNYGYAF
>TRBJ2-7|TRBV20-1|NA
CSARDTGKAEQYF
>TRBJ1-5|TRBV2|NA
CANTGHPGQPQHF
>TRBJ2-2|TRBV20-1|TRBD2
CSATLAGGPEIGKLFF
>TRBJ2-7|TRBV20-1|TRBD1
CSTRDGWDRVSYEQYF
>TRBJ2-4|TRBV6-1|NA
CASSEISVGTAKNIQYF
>TRBJ2-2|TRBV29-1|NA
CRVERGTGELFF
>TRBJ2-7|TRBV6-1|NA
CVSGGDSLVNEQYF
>TRBJ2-3|TRBV20-1|TRBD2
CNAPTSGRAGTDTQYF
>TRBJ2-3|TRBV20-1|NA
CSLGRVTDTQYF
>TRBJ2-1|TRBV28|TRBD2
CASLEAGDYNEQFF
>TRBJ2-7|TRBV10-3|NA
CAISRYRSSYEQYF
>TRBJ2-1|TRBV29-1|TRBD2
CSVDFAGGPSPYNKQLF
>TRBJ2-7|TRBV6-2/TRBV6-3|NA
CDTKRDGTTHEQYF
>TRBJ2-1|TRBV28|TRBD2
CASSTPSGRDLNEQLF
>TRBJ2-7|TRBV5-1|NA
CASSGGSSYEQYF
>TRBJ1-1|TRBV28|NA
CASSTGTSNMNTEAIF
>TRBJ1-2|TRBV2|NA
CASSETGEGGYTF
>TRBJ2-5|TRBV5-1|NA
CASSLSGILGENQYF
>TRBJ1-1|TRBV6-2/TRBV6-3|NA
CASRRGGGTEAFF
>TRBJ2-3|TRBV6-5|NA
CASSPRADGTDTQYF
>TRBJ2-7|TRBV6-5|NA
CASSYCQESYKQYF
>TRBJ2-7|TRBV6-5|NA
CASSYLGNRAYEQYF
>TRBJ1-5|TRBV6-1|NA
CAYGVGLAGDQPQHF
>TRBJ2-5|TRBV5-6|NA
CASNQDTQETRYF
>TRBJ2-1|TRBV16|NA
CAGSPKNEQVF
>TRBJ2-6|TRBV6-2/TRBV6-3|NA
CTSMRAGANVLTF
>TRBJ2-2|TRBV20-1|TRBD2
CSATLAGGPETRGLFF
>TRBJ1-3|TRBV6-1|NA
CAAYRPGREYSGNTIYF
>TRBJ2-4|TRBV20-1|NA
CNAPGGSGQNIQNF
>TRBJ2-2|TRBV7-9|NA
CANSLGTGELFF
>TRBJ2-1|TRBV20-1|TRBD2
CSVIKLAGLVNEQFF
>TRBJ1-2|TRBV20-1|NA
CSALSDSGNSYGYTF
>TRBJ2-3|TRBV29-1|NA
CSVGYGGTQYF
>TRBJ1-6|TRBV5-4|NA
CISSTQGRNSPLHF
>TRBJ2-3|TRBV10-3|TRBD2
CVISGWTSGTDTQYF
>TRBJ2-7|TRBV6-5|NA
CASRYSRAGTYEQYF
>TRBJ2-3|TRBV20-1|NA
CSDSSSGRGTDTQYF
>TRBJ2-6|TRBV29-1|NA
CSVGQLGANILTF
>TRBJ2-3|TRBV12-3/TRBV12-4|NA
CASTPSLGTQYF
>TRBJ1-2|TRBV5-4|TRBD1
CASSLAVGQGVDNYGYTF
>TRBJ2-7|TRBV28|TRBD2
CASSSLAGVYEQYF
>TRBJ1-1|TRBV29-1|NA
CSVVLNTEALF
>TRBJ2-5|TRBV5-1|TRBD2
CACSLYPSGRGPNQETQYF
>TRBJ2-2|TRBV20-1|TRBD2
CSALREGRGEARELFF
>TRBJ2-5|TRBV5-5|NA
CARSHPGREEKQYF
>TRBJ2-3|TRBV10-1|TRBD1
CASSEMTGGTDTQYF
>TRBJ2-2|TRBV20-1|NA
CSASKIIGASPGELFF
>TRBJ1-2|TRBV6-5|NA
CARSRDTGVGYTF
>TRBJ2-7|TRBV4-3|NA
CASNQALGQVAYEQYF
>TRBJ1-6|TRBV6-2/TRBV6-3|NA
CASSYREGDNPPIHF
>TRBJ1-1|TRBV20-1|NA
CTAKYTEAFF
>TRBJ2-1|TRBV7-9|NA
CVSSLRLYSFNEQFF
>TRBJ2-2|TRBV28|TRBD1
CASSMGQGNTGELFF
>TRBJ1-1|TRBV29-1|NA
CGVGYSGAPSTEAFF
>TRBJ1-1|TRBV11-3|NA
CASSLEGEGTEAFF
>TRBJ2-2|TRBV20-1|NA
CSASQTGNTGELFF